This TCR beta chain was found in a study of shared clonotypes between healthy human individuals. In the sorted-subset replicate PCRs, around 200 ng DNA, some 30,000 T cell genomes, was used. Per the original data handling: Quality scores were absent from the junction-only immunoSEQ sequences, so filtering differed. TCRdb's copy holds only in-frame clones and misses some; the assay was immunoSEQ multiplex PCR. That table furnishes V, J and clone size, whereas the DNA furnished D and trimming. The table records roughly 1,800,000 clones, about 94% of them present only once. Naive-designated CD8 cells lacked CD45RO, were positively enriched for CCR7, and omitted terminally differentiated effector memory CD45RA+ cells. On this clone itself: This CDR3 is also generated by other DNA sequences in the sample.

The sample was naive CD8+ T cells sorted from blood. The TCR originated in a man between 18 and 35 years old in good health.

CDR3 region: CASSPGQGNYGYTF. Written as DNA, the CDR3 is TGTGCCAGCAGTCCGGGACAGGGGAACTATGGCTACACCTTC. V gene TRBV7-8 combines with J gene TRBJ1-2; 10 nucleotides match TRBD1. Trimming cost V 6 bases and J 2 bases; bases outside gene matches: 3. CDR1 and CDR2 from the germline V gene are SGHVS and FQNEAQ. The CDR3 is made up of 14 amino acids.